Sequencing of this TCR beta chain was carried out in a study of graft-versus-host responses after intestinal transplantation (dated by TCRdb to about 2021). General notes on the study: The transplants that recipients received were multivisceral, liver-intestinal, or isolated intestinal. Every recipient was given anti-thymocyte globulin induction, then maintenance tacrolimus and steroids for roughly three years. After intestinal transplantation, graft-versus-host and host-versus-graft alloreactive T cell clones in the graft, circulation and bone marrow were tracked using bulk TCR-beta CDR3 sequencing. To identify alloreactive clones, pre-transplant mixed lymphocyte reaction products were sequenced and then compared with unstimulated pre-transplant donor and recipient T cells. The cohort enrolled approximately 24 intestinal transplant recipients including one retransplant, and a few patients lacking pretransplant specimens were excluded. Donor T cell macrochimerism was defined as a peak of at least 4% donor T cells among recipient peripheral blood mononuclear cells. Samples from a few later patients were sequenced in-house on an Illumina MiSeq with MiXCR processing rather than by the commercial service.

This clone was recorded once. No antigen is known for it. Qualities for individual bases were not recorded, and no much larger clone is one base off. According to the germline V gene, CDR1 reads MGHRA and CDR2 reads YSYEKL. Clipping removes 4 bases from V and 2 bases from J, with 12 as the unmatched junction base count. The CDR3 measures 17 amino acids from cysteine to phenylalanine. The only DNA kept is the CDR3, 51 bases in frame from the first base. The full study reports these points: GvH clones turned up in recipient bone marrow, with some appearing earlier in ileal mucosa or blood, a pattern consistent with an intestinal mucosal origin. Early after transplant, peak levels of circulating GvH clones were associated with declines in HvG clones. The conclusions were limited by the relatively low number and heterogeneity of the intestinal transplant patients. Patients with donor T cell macrochimerism had high GvH to HvG T cell clonal ratios in their allografts.

Sample time point, as interpreted from the label and publication: cells obtained before transplantation from donor or recipient. CD3+CD4+ and CD3+CD8+ populations were FACS-sorted from unstimulated pre-transplant donor and recipient cells taken from spleen or lymph nodes. Library method: the immunoSEQ multiplex PCR assay. For most patients, genomic DNA was isolated using the Qiagen DNeasy Blood and Tissue Kit and was shipped frozen to Adaptive Biotechnologies for TCR sequencing. For most patients, high-throughput TCR-beta CDR3 sequencing of genomic DNA was performed by Adaptive Biotechnologies. The published analysis was carried out like this. TCR sequencing data were retrieved from Adaptive's ImmunoSEQ software for 15 to 20 patients, whereas a few other patients were processed with MiXCR and VDJtools. To correct CD4 versus CD8 sorting errors, any sequence found in both subsets at a frequency ratio below 5:1 was removed. CDR3 nucleotide sequences shared by donor and recipient were removed because the origin of these sequences could not be assigned. To count as alloreactive, a clone needed at least 2-fold expansion over unstimulated cells and a minimum CFSE-low frequency of 0.002% (template counts) or 0.001% (read counts). Clones were considered mappable if detected in sequenced pre-transplant spleen, lymph node, or MLR CFSE-low populations of the donor or recipient. The cumulative frequency of alloreactive clones was calculated as a percentage of all sequences, weighted by copy number. TCRdb stores this immuneACCESS table with in-frame sequences only. Part of the clones is absent; in the studies checked, under half of the shortfall reflects unresolved V genes, and no reason is known for the rest. D and trimming were read from the DNA, whereas the V and J calls and clone size are those reported in that table. This sample is represented by about 110,000 clones; 93% of them were singletons. Less than 1.5% of the sample is in the top ten clones.

The source of this sequence is a human donor who was the organ donor for an intestinal transplant. In this chain, TRBV4-1 is recombined with TRBJ2-3; 7 of the junction bases match TRBD2. This specimen was unstimulated CD8+ T cells sorted from spleen or lymph node cells, taken before transplant. The sequence in DNA is TGCGCCAGCAGCCCCCAAGTAGCCAGCGGGATCACAGATACGCAGTATTTT. This is translated as CASSPQVASGITDTQYF.